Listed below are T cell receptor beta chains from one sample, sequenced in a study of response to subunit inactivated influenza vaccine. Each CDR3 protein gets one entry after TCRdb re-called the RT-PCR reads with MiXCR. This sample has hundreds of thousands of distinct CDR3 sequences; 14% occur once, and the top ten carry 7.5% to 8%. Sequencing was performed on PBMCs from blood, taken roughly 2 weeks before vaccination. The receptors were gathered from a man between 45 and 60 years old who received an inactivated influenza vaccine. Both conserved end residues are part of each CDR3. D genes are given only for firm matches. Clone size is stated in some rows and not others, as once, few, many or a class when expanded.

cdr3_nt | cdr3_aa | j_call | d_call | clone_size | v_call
TGTGCCATCAGTGTGGGGCAGGGGGGCGGCTACGAGCAGTACTTC | CAISVGQGGGYEQYF | TRBJ2-7 | . | . | TRBV10-3
TGTGCCAGCAGTTACTCGACTAAGAGCTCCTACGAGCAGTACTTC | CASSYSTKSSYEQYF | TRBJ2-7 | . | . | TRBV6-2/TRBV6-3
TGTGCCAGCAGTTACCCCCCCAGCCCGGGGCGATCCTACGAGCAGTACTTC | CASSYPPSPGRSYEQYF | TRBJ2-7 | . | . | TRBV6-5
TGTGCCAGCAATGAGATCGACACAGGGGGATACTATGGCTACACCTTC | CASNEIDTGGYYGYTF | TRBJ1-2 | TRBD1 | . | TRBV6-1
TGTGCCAGCAGCTTAGTGACAGGGGGCTCCACCGGGGAGCTGTTTTTT | CASSLVTGGSTGELFF | TRBJ2-2 | TRBD1 | many | TRBV11-3
TGCAGTGGCGGGGGACAGGCCGCCTACGAGCAGTACTTC | CSGGGQAAYEQYF | TRBJ2-7 | . | few | TRBV20-1
TGCAGTGCTAGAGGACTAGCGGGGGTGAGCAAGCAGTACTTC | CSARGLAGVSKQYF | TRBJ2-7 | TRBD2 | . | TRBV20-1
TGTGCCAGCTCACCGGAGCGGACCACAGATACGCAGTATTTT | CASSPERTTDTQYF | TRBJ2-3 | . | few | TRBV18
TGTGCCAGCAGCATGGGACTAGAAAACATTCAGTACTTC | CASSMGLENIQYF | TRBJ2-4 | TRBD2 | . | TRBV5-5
TGCAGCGTCCCCCTGGGGGGGAGCTCCTACGAGCAGTACTTC | CSVPLGGSSYEQYF | TRBJ2-7 | TRBD2 | few | TRBV29-1
TGTGCCACCAGCAGAGCCAGGGGGCAGGACTATGGCTACACCTTC | CATSRARGQDYGYTF | TRBJ1-2 | TRBD1 | . | TRBV15
TGCAGTGCTGGGACGCGCGGCCAACTGAACACTGAAGCTTTCTTT | CSAGTRGQLNTEAFF | TRBJ1-1 | . | few | TRBV20-1
TGTGCCAGCAGCCAAGAAGGGGCCGCCGGGACAGGGGAGGGGGAGCAGTACTTC | CASSQEGAAGTGEGEQYF | TRBJ2-7 | TRBD1 | few | TRBV4-2
TGTGCCAGCAGCTTGCAAGGACTAATTATTGAGCAGTTCTTC | CASSLQGLIIEQFF | TRBJ2-1 | . | many | TRBV5-6
TGTGCCAGCAGTGAAGGGATAGTGTCGCGGTACGAGCAGTACTTC | CASSEGIVSRYEQYF | TRBJ2-7 | . | few | TRBV2
TGCGCCAGCAGCCGAACTGAGGGCGATTCCCACGGTGAGCAGTTCTTC | CASSRTEGDSHGEQFF | TRBJ2-1 | . | once | TRBV23-1
TGTGCCAGCTCACCAAAGGGCGGATCCAATGAGCAGTTCTTC | CASSPKGGSNEQFF | TRBJ2-1 | . | few | TRBV18
TGCAGTGCTAGGGGGGCTCCCGGGCACTACGAGCAGTACTTC | CSARGAPGHYEQYF | TRBJ2-7 | . | few | TRBV20-1
TGCGCCAGCAGCCAAATAGAAACCACGTTTTTTCAATACGAGCAGTACTTC | CASSQIETTFFQYEQYF | TRBJ2-7 | . | . | TRBV4-1
TGTGCCAGCAGCTTAGATCTGGGACTAGCGGGGGACGTCAGCACAGATACGCAGTATTTT | CASSLDLGLAGDVSTDTQYF | TRBJ2-3 | TRBD2 | . | TRBV7-6
TGCAGTGCTAGCTCTCTCGAGCAGTACTTC | CSASSLEQYF | TRBJ2-7 | . | few | TRBV20-1
TGTGCCAGCACCAGGACAGGCAACTCTGGGGCCAACGTCCTGACTTTC | CASTRTGNSGANVLTF | TRBJ2-6 | TRBD1 | . | TRBV5-5
TGCAGTGCTCTTAAGCCGGGACAGGGTTTTTCTGGCTACACCTTC | CSALKPGQGFSGYTF | TRBJ1-2 | TRBD1 | . | TRBV20-1
TGTGCCAGCAGTTTTGATTCCTCCAGCTCCTACGAGCAGTACTTC | CASSFDSSSSYEQYF | TRBJ2-7 | . | . | TRBV27
TGTGCCAGCAGCTTTCGACAGGGGGTGGCAAATGAGCAGTTCTTC | CASSFRQGVANEQFF | TRBJ2-1 | TRBD1 | . | TRBV3-1
TGCAGTGCTAGAGTCGTAGAAGGCACCGGGGAGCTGTTTTTT | CSARVVEGTGELFF | TRBJ2-2 | . | . | TRBV20-1
TGCAGTGCCGGCAGGGGTAGTGGGCCCGGGGAGCTGTTTTTT | CSAGRGSGPGELFF | TRBJ2-2 | . | few | TRBV20-1
TGTGCCAGCAGTTCCCCGGGACAGGGGATTTATGAGCAGTTCTTC | CASSSPGQGIYEQFF | TRBJ2-1 | TRBD1 | few | TRBV6-5
TGCAGCGGCCGGGACCGATCCACAGATACGCAGTATTTT | CSGRDRSTDTQYF | TRBJ2-3 | . | many | TRBV29-1
TGTGCCAGCAGCTTAGGGGTCGTAGAGACCCAGTACTTC | CASSLGVVETQYF | TRBJ2-5 | . | many | TRBV7-3
TGTGCCAGCAGTTCCCCCGGGACAGGGTGGACAGATACGCAGTATTTT | CASSSPGTGWTDTQYF | TRBJ2-3 | TRBD1 | . | TRBV28
TGTGCCAGCAGCCAGACCGCTAGCGTTCTCCCCTACGAGCAGTACTTC | CASSQTASVLPYEQYF | TRBJ2-7 | . | few | TRBV3-1
TGTGCCAGCAGTGTAAGCCGGGACATCGGAGCTTTCTTT | CASSVSRDIGAFF | TRBJ1-1 | . | . | TRBV12-3/TRBV12-4
TGTGCCACCAGCAGAGCGGTCAACACCGGGGAGCTGTTTTTT | CATSRAVNTGELFF | TRBJ2-2 | . | . | TRBV15
TGTGCCAGCAGGCATGGACAGGGGGCAGGGGAGCAGTACTTC | CASRHGQGAGEQYF | TRBJ2-7 | TRBD1 | many | TRBV2
TGTGCCAGCAGCTTCCCCCTGACAAGGAACACTGAAGCTTTCTTT | CASSFPLTRNTEAFF | TRBJ1-1 | . | many | TRBV5-6
TGTGCCAGCAGCCATCCAGGGGTCTACGAGCAGTACTTC | CASSHPGVYEQYF | TRBJ2-7 | . | . | TRBV7-6
TGTGCCAGCAGTTACGAGGGGAGCTCCTACAATGAGCAGTTCTTC | CASSYEGSSYNEQFF | TRBJ2-1 | . | few | TRBV6-5
TGCAGCGTTGAATGGAGCTCCTACAATGAGCAGTTCTTC | CSVEWSSYNEQFF | TRBJ2-1 | . | . | TRBV29-1
TGTGCCATCAGTGAGTATGCGGGGTTGAAACTTAATGAGCAGTTCTTC | CAISEYAGLKLNEQFF | TRBJ2-1 | . | . | TRBV10-3
TGTGCCAGCAGCTTACGGTCAGGGAGTCCCAATGAGCAGTTCTTC | CASSLRSGSPNEQFF | TRBJ2-1 | . | few | TRBV7-2
TGTGCTACCGGGTATTCCTACAATGAGCAGTTCTTC | CATGYSYNEQFF | TRBJ2-1 | . | few | TRBV7-9
TGTGCCAGCAACCGGTTGCAAAGGAATTCACCCCTCCACTTT | CASNRLQRNSPLHF | TRBJ1-6 | . | many | TRBV27
TGCGCCAGCAGCCATGGGGGGCGCGGCACTGAAGCTTTCTTT | CASSHGGRGTEAFF | TRBJ1-1 | . | many | TRBV4-3
TGTGCCAGCAGCCCAACCAGTCGGACAGGGTACATGAATGAGCAGTTCTTC | CASSPTSRTGYMNEQFF | TRBJ2-1 | TRBD1 | . | TRBV7-9
TGTGCCCTCACGAACAACGGACTAGCGGGAAGCAGCGAGCAGTACTTC | CALTNNGLAGSSEQYF | TRBJ2-7 | TRBD2 | . | TRBV10-3
TGCGCCAGCAGCTTGGACAGGGGAAATTCGCATGAAGCTTTCTTT | CASSLDRGNSHEAFF | TRBJ1-1 | TRBD1 | . | TRBV5-1
TGTGCCAGCAGTTTAGTAGCGGGAGTAAGGGATGAGCAGTTCTTC | CASSLVAGVRDEQFF | TRBJ2-1 | TRBD2 | . | TRBV12-3/TRBV12-4
TGTGCCAGCAGTGAAGCGCTTTTCCGGTCATCGGCCTACGAGCAGTACTTC | CASSEALFRSSAYEQYF | TRBJ2-7 | . | . | TRBV2